The 27 T cell receptor beta chains in this list originate from one sample, sequenced in a study of T cells after yellow fever vaccination. TCRdb analysed the 5' RACE reads with MiXCR anew, one entry per CDR3 protein. The sample gives some 400,000 distinct CDR3 sequences, approximately 5.7% of which show up once; over 12% is in the top ten. Sample: PBMCs, taken 5 days after the yellow fever booster vaccination. The origin of the receptors is a man between 25 and 39 years old who received the YFV17D yellow fever vaccine.

At least ten counts were recorded for this clonotype. V usage is TRBV5-1 and J usage is TRBJ2-7; D ambiguous. The V gene lost 2 bases and the J gene lost 6 bases, with 12 bases spanning the gap. The CDR3 is 13 residues long. Germline V gene data show CDR1 as SGHRS and CDR2 as YFSETQ. The CDR3 sequence is CASSFGQVGEQYF. CDR3 DNA: TGCGCCAGCAGCTTCGGTCAGGTCGGCGAGCAGTACTTC.

This clonotype was picked up a small number of times. The J gene is TRBJ1-1, the V gene TRBV7-9; D remains ambiguous. CDR1 and CDR2 (germline): SEHNR, FQNEAQ (reference sequence). CDR3 length equals 13 residues. With 5 bases removed from V and 1 base from J, the gap between germline ends came to 8 bases. The CDR3 nucleotides are TGTGCCAGCAGCCCAGTACAGAACACTGAAGCTTTCTTT. It translates to CASSPVQNTEAFF.

This clonotype occurred many times. The genes are TRBV20-1 and TRBJ1-2; no clear D gene. The germline V gene encodes CDR1 DFQATT and CDR2 SNEGSKA (reference sequence). V lost 3 bases and J lost 8, with 13 bases in between. The CDR3 loop spans 12 amino acids. CDR3 residues: CSASHSLLGYTF. CDR3 nucleotide sequence: TGCAGTGCTAGCCACAGTCTTTTGGGCTACACCTTC.

The gene calls are TRBV7-2 and TRBJ2-1; D is perhaps TRBD1 (7 bases). The CDR3 is 18 residues long. Trimming removed 0 bases from V and 4 bases from J, with 19 bases in between. Germline CDR1 is SGHTA and CDR2 is FQGNSA. DNA of the CDR3: TGTGCCAGCAGCTTAGCCCCAGGGGGACTTCCCTCTTACAATGAGCAGTTCTTC. This translates into CASSLAPGGLPSYNEQFF.

This clonotype came up many times. The genes are TRBV27 and TRBJ2-7; D is perhaps TRBD1 (6 bases). The CDR3 covers 14 residues. Germline V CDR1 and CDR2: MNHEY, SMNVEV (reference sequence). V was shortened by 2 bases and J by 0 bases, with 8 bases between the two germline ends. DNA of the CDR3: TGTGCCAGCAGTTTAAGAGGGGGCTCCTACGAGCAGTACTTC. Translation gives CASSLRGGSYEQYF.

The table lists this clonotype with many counts. This sequence joins TRBV7-8 and TRBJ2-7; D uncertain. Trimming took off 5 bases at V and 5 bases at J, with 7 bases between the two ends. Germline V gene lookup returns CDR1 SGHVS and CDR2 FQNEAQ. The CDR3 has 11 residues. The CDR3 bases are TGTGCCAGCAGCAAGGGTCACGAGCAGTACTTC. Translating it yields CASSKGHEQYF.

This clonotype was counted a few times. The chain has TRBV7-6 and TRBJ1-5; perhaps TRBD1 as D (6 bases). Germline lookup yields CDR1 SGHVS and CDR2 FNYEAQ. The ends were cut back, 3 bases at V and 2 bases at J, with 17 bases in the middle. The CDR3 contains 17 residues. The CDR3 loop is CASSFQGPRTGNQPQHF. The CDR3 nucleotides are TGTGCCAGCAGCTTTCAGGGGCCCCGTACGGGCAATCAGCCCCAGCATTTT.

This clonotype appeared a few times. The rearrangement joins TRBV5-1 to TRBJ2-3; no firm D call. In germline, CDR1 is SGHRS, CDR2 YFSETQ. The CDR3 totals 14 residues. V lost 4 bases and J lost 0, with 9 bases in between. The CDR3 sequence: CASSPEGSTDTQYF. The CDR3, as DNA: TGCGCCAGCAGCCCGGAAGGGAGCACAGATACGCAGTATTTT. The whole variable domain, remainder taken from reference TRBV5-1 and TRBJ2-3, is KAGVTQTPRYLIKTRGQQVTLSCSPISGHRSVSWYQQTPGQGLQFLFEYFSETQRNKGNFPGRFSGRQFSNSRSEMNVSTLELGDSALYLCASSPEGSTDTQYFGPGTRLTVL.

This clonotype has more than one count but fewer than ten. This chain connects TRBV20-1 to TRBJ2-5; possible D gene TRBD2, 6 bases. The CDR3 extends over 15 amino acids. The germline gives CDR1 DFQATT, CDR2 SNEGSKA (reference sequence). Here the CDR3 DNA reads TGCAGCTCGGAATTGGGGACGGGAGATGGGGAGACCCAGTACTTC. Amino acids: CSSELGTGDGETQYF.

This clonotype was counted at least ten times. The chain recombines TRBV14 with TRBJ2-7; D may match TRBD1 or TRBD2 (6 bases each). The V and J ends lost 1 base and 2 bases respectively, with 15 bases between them. The CDR3 has 16 amino acids. Germline values: CDR1 SGHDN, CDR2 FVKESK. This CDR3 reads CASSQVPGAAAYEQYF. In nucleotides, the CDR3 is TGTGCCAGCAGCCAAGTTCCGGGGGCCGCCGCCTACGAGCAGTACTTC.

The table lists this clonotype with a few counts. The rearrangement joins TRBV19 to TRBJ1-5, with TRBD1 matching 8 bases. Trimming took 3 bases from V and 0 from J; bases not matched to a gene: 4. The CDR3 covers 16 residues. Germline V gene lookup returns CDR1 LNHDA and CDR2 SQIVND (reference sequence). This chain's CDR3 is CASSMTGAYSNQPQHF. DNA for the CDR3: TGTGCCAGTAGTATGACAGGGGCTTATAGCAATCAGCCCCAGCATTTT.

Many counts were recorded for this clonotype. The chain is built from TRBV2 and TRBJ2-3; 8 positions agree with TRBD2. The junction had 6 bases not matched to a gene; V was cut back by 4 bases and J by 3 bases. Germline CDR1 SNHLY, CDR2 FYNNEI. This CDR3 region has 15 residues. CDR3 in DNA: TGTGCCAGCAGTGCCACGTCTAGCGGGACAGATACGCAGTATTTT. Protein sequence: CASSATSSGTDTQYF.

This clonotype was observed at least ten times. The V call is TRBV3-1, the J call TRBJ2-3, with D perhaps TRBD2 (6 bases). The V gene lost 4 bases and the J gene lost 12 bases, with 14 bases spanning the gap. Germline CDR1 is LGHDT and CDR2 is YNNKEL (reference sequence). The CDR3 has 12 residues. CDR3 sequence reads: CASSRAGRYQYF. For the CDR3, the DNA is TGTGCCAGCAGCCGTGCCGGGAGATATCAGTATTTT.

This clonotype was detected many times. This chain uses TRBV5-6 with TRBJ2-1; no clear D gene. The CDR3 runs 12 residues. Germline V lookup: CDR1 SGHDT, CDR2 YYEEEE. Trimming took 1 base from V and 8 from J, leaving 7 bases between them. The DNA of the CDR3 is TGTGCCAGCAGCTTGCGGTGGGATGAGCAGTTCTTC. It specifies CASSLRWDEQFF.

This clonotype was seen many times. The CDR3 sequence: CASSLLVTEETQYF. In DNA form, the CDR3 reads TGCGCCAGCAGCTTGCTAGTAACGGAAGAGACCCAGTACTTC. The chain joins TRBV5-1 to TRBJ2-5; D uncertain. The CDR3 has 14 residues. The V and J ends lost 1 base and 3 bases respectively, with 10 bases between them. CDR1 is SGHRS, CDR2 YFSETQ, per germline.

This sequence joins TRBV6-4 and TRBJ2-2; 7 positions match TRBD2. Germline V lookup: CDR1 MRHNA, CDR2 SNTAGT. V trimming: 7 bases; J trimming: 7 bases; junction bases outside the gene matches: 15. The CDR3 consists of 16 residues. CDR3 in DNA: TGTGCCAGCAAGGTAGAGGCGGGAGCTTCACGCGGGGAGCTGTTTTTT. Residues: CASKVEAGASRGELFF.

This clonotype was recorded many times. Sequence at one end of the junction differs from germline and may be a read error. V and J are TRBV7-2 and TRBJ2-2; either TRBD1 or TRBD2 may fit D (6 bases each). Germline-derived CDR1 and CDR2 are SGHTA and FQGNSA. This CDR3 is built from 13 residues. The CDR3 reads CASSPTRLGGLFF. CDR3 coding DNA: TGTGCCAGCAGCCCGACCCGACTAGGGGGGCTGTTTTTT.

This clonotype was counted between two and nine times. CDR3 region: CSARGHGEQETQYF. In nucleotides, the CDR3 is TGCAGTGCTAGAGGTCATGGAGAACAAGAGACCCAGTACTTC. V usage is TRBV20-1 and J usage is TRBJ2-5; D gene ambiguous. There are 14 residues in the CDR3. V was shortened by 1 base and J by 2 bases, with 11 bases between the two germline ends. CDR1 DFQATT and CDR2 SNEGSKA come from the germline V gene (reference sequence).

The rearrangement joins TRBV20-1 to TRBJ2-4; either TRBD1 or TRBD2 may fit D (5 bases each). V lost 0 bases and J 8 bases, leaving 17 bases between the germline ends. CDR3 length equals 15 residues. From germline, CDR1 is DFQATT and CDR2 SNEGSKA (reference sequence). The CDR3 sequence: CSARDLLLGTDIQYF. In DNA, the CDR3 is TGCAGTGCTAGAGATTTACTCCTAGGGACGGACATTCAGTACTTC.

This clonotype was recorded at least ten times. V is TRBV7-2 and J is TRBJ2-7; D call uncertain. This CDR3 has 17 amino acids. The V and J ends lost 2 bases and 3 bases respectively, with 20 bases between them. Germline V lookup: CDR1 SGHTA, CDR2 FQGNSA. The CDR3 coding sequence is TGTGCCAGCAGCTTACTTGTAGCAATTCACCCGGGCTACGAGCAGTACTTC. Translating it yields CASSLLVAIHPGYEQYF.

The genes are TRBV3-1 and TRBJ1-1, with D perhaps TRBD1 (5 bases). V was cut by 0 bases and J by 10 bases, with 18 bases left in between. Looked up from germline, CDR1 is LGHDT and CDR2 is YNNKEL (reference sequence). CDR3 length: 15 amino acids. Written as DNA, the CDR3 is TGTGCCAGCAGCCAAGATCTAGGGGCAGGGATCGGAGCTTTCTTT. Amino acids: CASSQDLGAGIGAFF.

This clonotype was counted at least ten times. The chain has TRBV6-1 and TRBJ2-5, with D uncertain. This CDR3 is 13 amino acids long. The germline CDR1 and CDR2 sequences are MNHNS and SASEGT. V was pared by 5 bases and J by 7 bases, with 14 bases between. The CDR3 is CASSLRRTGTQYF. CDR3 coding DNA: TGTGCCAGCAGTCTCCGACGGACCGGGACCCAGTACTTC.

There are many counts of this clonotype. V gene TRBV21-1 combines with J gene TRBJ2-1. TRBV21-1 is noted as a pseudogene. CDR3 length: 13 amino acids. CDR3 in DNA: TGTGCCAGCAGCGAAGGACCTTACAATGAGCAGTTCTTC. As protein: CASSEGPYNEQFF.

This clonotype was found a few times. The chain employs TRBV7-6 and TRBJ2-7; 9 nucleotides agree with TRBD1. CDR3 length: 17 amino acids. Germline CDR1 SGHVS, CDR2 FNYEAQ. V shed 0 bases, J shed 3 bases, and the junction held 9 bases outside the gene matches. CDR3 in DNA: TGTGCCAGCAGCTTAGCGGGACAGGGAACAGGGGGCTACGAGCAGTACTTC. Translated, it gives CASSLAGQGTGGYEQYF.

This clonotype was seen only a few times. The chain employs TRBV19 and TRBJ2-1; TRBD2 agrees at 9 bases. Germline V gene data show CDR1 as LNHDA and CDR2 as SQIVND (reference sequence). V was pared by 3 bases and J by 10 bases, with 4 bases of the junction left unmatched. The CDR3 is made up of 13 amino acids. The CDR3 DNA reads TGTGCCAGTAGTATTAGCCTAGCGGGAGAGCAGTTCTTC. Translation gives CASSISLAGEQFF.

This clonotype has a count of ten or more. The chain has TRBV6-5 and TRBJ2-3; D remains unclear. Trimming removed 2 bases at V and 3 bases at J, with 9 bases between. CDR1 MNHEY and CDR2 SVGAGI come from the germline V gene. The CDR3 runs to 14 residues. In DNA form, the CDR3 reads TGTGCCAGCAGTTACAAGGGCTTGACAGATACGCAGTATTTT. Encoded protein: CASSYKGLTDTQYF.

The table lists this clonotype with many counts. This chain joins TRBV20-1 and TRBJ2-6, with D unresolved. Germline lookup yields CDR1 DFQATT and CDR2 SNEGSKA (reference sequence). The CDR3 consists of 16 residues. V gave up 0 bases and J gave up 0 bases, with 9 bases separating them. DNA of the CDR3: TGCAGTGCTAGAGATGGGCAGAGCTCTGGGGCCAACGTCCTGACTTTC. Its translation: CSARDGQSSGANVLTF.